This TCR beta chain was observed in a study of OX40 agonist ivuxolimab in advanced cancers. About the research overall: Ivuxolimab, an agonist antibody against OX40 (CD134), was given to patients. Regarding the study as a whole: Determination of antigen specificity was not performed for the expanded peripheral T cells.

On this clone itself: Antigen specificity is unknown.

The V gene's germline CDR1 is LNHNV and CDR2 YYDKDF (reference sequence). With V trimmed by 0 bases and J by 4 bases, 4 bases remained unmatched. This CDR3 comprises 16 residues. Clones were read by immunoSEQ multiplex PCR, and TCRdb kept only the in-frame ones, dropping some. The sample lists more than 40,000 clones; about 88% were seen once. The receptor was derived from an adult with an advanced solid tumor such as melanoma, head and neck, liver or kidney cancer. Sequenced material: CD4+ or CD8+ T cells sorted from blood, taken in a trial of the OX40 agonist ivuxolimab. The chain links TRBV15 to TRBJ2-3; TRBD2 aligns across 10 bases. CDR3 sequence reads: CATSRDRAGGSDTQYF. The CDR3, as DNA: TGTGCCACCAGCAGAGATCGAGCGGGAGGGTCAGATACGCAGTATTTT.